The 29 T cell receptor beta chains given below trace back to one sample, sequenced in a study of cytomegalovirus exposure and HLA in healthy donors (dated by TCRdb to 2016 to 2017). Libraries were made using the immunoSEQ multiplex PCR assay. A mixture of 60 forward primers for TCR Vbeta segments and 13 reverse primers for TCR Jbeta segments was used in the multiplex PCR. TCRdb carries this immuneACCESS record with in-frame sequences only. Its versions omit some clonotypes, under half of them owing to an unresolved V gene in the studies checked, with the rest unexplained. In this sample the table shows about 180,000 clones, approximately 77% of which occur a single time. Around 2.6% of the sample goes to the ten largest clones. Sequenced material: PBMCs. These TCRs come from a female donor in good health and CMV-seronegative.

This clone was picked up a small number of times. The chain uses TRBV7-3 and TRBJ1-1, with TRBD1 identical over 7 bases. This CDR3 has 16 amino acids. The V segment lost 5 bases and the J segment 2 bases; nucleotides outside the gene matches: 11. Germline V gene lookup returns CDR1 SGHTA and CDR2 FQGTGA. This CDR3 is CASSARDSGLNTEAFF. CDR3 in DNA: TGTGCCAGCAGCGCCAGGGACAGTGGACTTAACACTGAAGCTTTCTTT.

This chain joins TRBV19 and TRBJ2-7; tentatively, D is TRBD1 (5 bases). Germline CDR1 reads LNHDA; CDR2 reads SQIVND (reference sequence). The CDR3 loop spans 19 amino acids. V lost 2 bases, J lost 4 bases, and 27 bases lay in between. The CDR3 spells CASSISSTGPESPLYEQYF. The CDR3 coding sequence is TGTGCCAGTAGTATATCCTCTACAGGCCCTGAATCCCCACTTTACGAGCAGTACTTC.

The V and J genes are TRBV19 and TRBJ1-2; D might be TRBD1 (5 bases). V gave up 6 bases and J gave up 9 bases, with 17 bases separating them. The germline V gene has CDR1 LNHDA and CDR2 SQIVND (reference sequence). This CDR3 is built from 13 residues. The DNA for the CDR3 is TGTGCCAGTAGGGCGGCGGGGACCGGTAGCTACACCTTC. Protein product: CASRAAGTGSYTF.

The chain carries TRBV7-8 and TRBJ2-1; 12 nucleotides line up with TRBD2. Germline CDR1 is SGHVS and CDR2 is FQNEAQ. There are 17 residues in the CDR3. V lost 2 bases, J lost 2 bases, and 4 bases stayed unmatched. DNA of the CDR3: TGTGCCAGCAGCTTATCTAGCGGGGGGGCTGCCTACAATGAGCAGTTCTTC. Translated: CASSLSSGGAAYNEQFF.

The chain uses TRBV4-3 and TRBJ2-3, with D perhaps matching TRBD2 (5 bases). Germline CDR1 LGHNA, CDR2 YSLEER. V was clipped by 0 bases and J by 7 bases, with 14 bases between them. The CDR3 spans 15 residues. CDR3 nucleotides: TGCGCCAGCAGCCAAGAGGTCAGCGGCCCGTATACGCAGTATTTT. It codes for CASSQEVSGPYTQYF.

This CDR3 is CASSPGGISNQPQHF. The CDR3 DNA sequence: TGCGCCAGCAGCCCGGGCGGGATTAGCAATCAGCCCCAGCATTTT. This sequence joins TRBV5-1 and TRBJ1-5; D remains ambiguous. CDR1 and CDR2 from the germline V gene are SGHRS and YFSETQ. The ends were cut back, 4 bases at V and 0 bases at J, with 11 bases in the middle. This CDR3 has 15 residues.

The V and J genes are TRBV2 and TRBJ2-5, with TRBD2 matching 9 bases. Germline CDR1 and CDR2: SNHLY and FYNNEI. The length of the CDR3 is 17 residues. Trimming at V came to 4 bases and at J to 0 bases, leaving 9 bases not matched to a gene. The CDR3 region is CASSGLDSGGYQETQYF. CDR3 nucleotide sequence: TGTGCCAGCAGTGGGTTGGACAGCGGGGGGTACCAAGAGACCCAGTACTTC.

Comments on this clone: Germline and junction disagree at one end, which may indicate a read error. The gene calls are TRBV2 and TRBJ2-7; TRBD2 matches at 7 bases. The CDR3 spans 17 residues. Germline V CDR1 and CDR2: SNHLY, FYNNEI. CDR3 sequence reads: CASRVEGGAIISYEQCF. Written as DNA, the CDR3 is TGTGCCAGCAGGGTCGAGGGAGGGGCGATCATTTCCTACGAGCAGTGCTTC.

The V call is TRBV18, the J call TRBJ2-7; no clear D. Germline CDR1 and CDR2: KGHSH and LQKENI. The V gene lost 3 bases and the J gene lost 6 bases, with 18 bases spanning the gap. The CDR3 is 15 amino acids. This CDR3 is CASSPVSQALGEQYF. For the CDR3, the DNA is TGTGCCAGCTCACCGGTCTCCCAGGCCCTCGGCGAGCAGTACTTC.

Concerning this clone itself: Mismatch with germline at one junction end may stem from a read error. This CDR3 is CSSSSPDSLLYGYTF. The CDR3 coding sequence is TGTTCCAGCAGCTCCCCGGACAGCCTCCTCTATGGCTACACCTTC. The chain couples TRBV7-9 to TRBJ1-2; maybe TRBD1 (6 bases). The length of the CDR3 is 15 residues. Looked up from germline, CDR1 is SEHNR and CDR2 is FQNEAQ (reference sequence). Based on the CDR3 plus reference TRBV7-9 and TRBJ1-2, the full variable domain is DTGVSQNPRHKITKRGQNVTFRCDPISEHNRLYWYRQTLGQGPEFLTYFQNEAQLEKSRLLSDRFSAERPKGSFSTLEIQRTEQGDSAMYLCSSSSPDSLLYGYTFGSGTRLTVV.

This clone was picked up a small number of times. The CDR3 loop reads CASSHARGAAYEQYF. Written as DNA, the CDR3 is TGCGCCAGCAGCCACGCTCGCGGGGCGGCCTACGAGCAGTACTTC. This sequence joins TRBV4-3 and TRBJ2-7; maybe TRBD2 (6 bases). The germline V gene encodes CDR1 LGHNA and CDR2 YSLEER. There are 15 residues in the CDR3. Trimming removed 3 bases at V and 2 bases at J, with 14 bases between.

The CDR3 nucleotides are TGTGCCAGCCCACAGGGGGCCCTCAACACTGAAGCTTTCTTT. As protein: CASPQGALNTEAFF. The V and J genes are TRBV7-2 and TRBJ1-1, with TRBD1 matching 9 bases. Germline V gene sequence: CDR1 SGHTA, CDR2 FQGNSA. The CDR3 length is 14 residues. J was trimmed by 2 bases and V by 8 bases; bases with no gene match: 6.

This clone was found a few times. The CDR3: CASSYPAGAPDTQYF. The CDR3 bases are TGTGCCAGCAGTTACCCAGCGGGAGCCCCAGATACGCAGTATTTT. V gene TRBV6-6 combines with J gene TRBJ2-3; 8 bases align to TRBD2. The CDR3 has 15 residues. Germline lookup yields CDR1 MNHNY and CDR2 SVGAGI (reference sequence). Germline trimming cut 2 bases from V and 4 bases from J; bases unmatched to any gene: 5.

V usage is TRBV11-3 and J usage is TRBJ2-5, with 7 bases lining up with TRBD1. Trimming at V came to 2 bases and at J to 5 bases, leaving 2 bases not matched to a gene. The CDR3 is 13 residues long. In germline, CDR1 is SGHNT, CDR2 YENEEA. CDR3 DNA: TGTGCCAGCAGCTTAAGGGGGCAGGAGACCCAGTACTTC. As protein: CASSLRGQETQYF.

The chain carries TRBV18 and TRBJ1-2; TRBD1 agrees at 9 bases. Trimming took 4 bases from V and 6 from J; bases not matched to a gene: 3. In germline, CDR1 is KGHSH, CDR2 LQKENI. This CDR3 is built from 13 residues. CDR3 region: CASSQGQGDGYTF. CDR3 in DNA: TGTGCCAGCTCACAGGGACAGGGAGATGGCTACACCTTC.

This clone was seen a single time. The rearrangement links TRBV11-2 to TRBJ2-2; a weak D match, TRBD1 (6 bases). Germline loops: CDR1 SGHAT, CDR2 FQNNGV. V dropped 1 base and J dropped 6 bases, with 12 bases sitting between them. This CDR3 has 15 residues. CDR3 sequence: CASSLGQVESGELFF. The CDR3 nucleotides read TGTGCCAGCAGCTTAGGACAGGTTGAATCCGGGGAGCTGTTTTTT.

This chain uses TRBV7-9 with TRBJ1-5, with D tentatively TRBD1 (5 bases). Trimming shortened V by 5 bases and J by 0 bases, and 14 bases separated the two germline ends. Germline V lookup: CDR1 SEHNR, CDR2 FQNEAQ (reference sequence). This CDR3 contains 16 residues. CDR3 loop: CASSPGGDDSNQPQHF. In nucleotides, the CDR3 is TGTGCCAGCAGCCCGGGGGGGGATGATAGCAATCAGCCCCAGCATTTT.

The gene calls are TRBV7-3 and TRBJ2-2, with D perhaps TRBD2 (5 bases). The CDR3 is 15 residues long. The germline CDR1 and CDR2 sequences are SGHTA and FQGTGA. V lost 5 bases, J lost 4 bases, and 14 bases lay in between. The CDR3 nucleotides read TGTGCCAGCAGCCCTAGACAACGGGGCACCGGGGAGCTGTTTTTT. Protein sequence: CASSPRQRGTGELFF.

The J gene is TRBJ1-1, the V gene TRBV6-5, with 10 bases fitting TRBD1. The CDR3 is 15 residues long. V dropped 6 bases and J dropped 6; count of bases not matched to a gene: 10. Germline V gene data show CDR1 as MNHEY and CDR2 as SVGAGI. The DNA for the CDR3 is TGTGCCAGCAGAAAGCCGGGACAGGGGTTTCCTGAAGCTTTCTTT. It specifies CASRKPGQGFPEAFF.

V is TRBV19 and J is TRBJ2-5, with D maybe TRBD2 (6 bases). CDR1 is LNHDA, CDR2 SQIVND, per germline (reference sequence). V lost 6 bases and J 5 bases, leaving 16 bases between the germline ends. The CDR3 consists of 14 residues. This CDR3 is CASSPWEDTETQYF. The CDR3 DNA reads TGTGCCAGTAGCCCATGGGAGGACACGGAGACCCAGTACTTC.

J is TRBJ2-5 and V is TRBV28, with D tentatively TRBD2 (6 bases). Germline V CDR1 and CDR2: MDHEN, SYDVKM. Trimming shortened V by 5 bases and J by 5 bases, and 6 bases separated the two germline ends. This CDR3 is 11 amino acids long. In DNA, the CDR3 is TGTGCCAGCAGTGGAGGGGAGACCCAGTACTTC. It is translated as CASSGGETQYF.

The V call is TRBV6-5, the J call TRBJ1-5; 7 bases match TRBD1. CDR3 size: 14 residues. Germline loops: CDR1 MNHEY, CDR2 SVGAGI. Trimming cost V 5 bases and J 9 bases; bases outside gene matches: 10. The CDR3 DNA sequence: TGTGCCAGCAGTACCTTCCGGGACAGTCGGCCCCAGCATTTT. Amino acids: CASSTFRDSRPQHF.

This chain connects TRBV7-2 to TRBJ1-1, with D hard to call. Germline CDR1 and CDR2: SGHTA and FQGNSA. V shed 3 bases and J shed 2 bases, with 4 bases lying between them. This CDR3 contains 12 residues. This CDR3 reads CASSFLNTEAFF. In DNA, the CDR3 is TGTGCCAGCAGCTTCCTCAACACTGAAGCTTTCTTT.

The CDR3: CASSFYRGRTDTQYF. CDR3 bases: TGTGCCAGCAGTTTTTACAGGGGTCGCACAGATACGCAGTATTTT. V is TRBV28 and J is TRBJ2-3; 7 nucleotides match TRBD1. Trimming removed 3 bases from V and 1 base from J; junction bases left unmatched: 4. CDR1 and CDR2 from the germline V gene are MDHEN and SYDVKM. This CDR3 is built from 15 residues.

This clone was counted only a few times. The chain uses TRBV11-2 and TRBJ2-5; 7 nucleotides align to TRBD1. This CDR3 has 16 amino acids. Trimming removed 4 bases from V and 7 bases from J; junction bases left unmatched: 15. Germline V gene sequence: CDR1 SGHAT, CDR2 FQNNGV. The CDR3 DNA reads TGTGCCAGCAGCTCTGGTTTTGACAGGGCTGGTGTGACCCAGTACTTC. This sequence encodes CASSSGFDRAGVTQYF.

The chain carries TRBV9 and TRBJ2-5, with TRBD2 matching over 10 bases. J lost 5 bases, V lost 7 bases, and 20 bases had no gene match. Germline CDR1 reads SGDLS; CDR2 reads YYNGEE. This CDR3 is 18 amino acids long. CDR3 in amino acids: CASELSRGSGGALETQYF. CDR3 bases: TGTGCCAGCGAGCTGTCACGGGGGAGCGGGGGGGCCCTGGAGACCCAGTACTTC.

V is TRBV5-1 and J is TRBJ1-6; 11 nucleotides match TRBD1. The CDR3 extends over 12 amino acids. In germline, CDR1 is SGHRS, CDR2 YFSETQ. V was clipped by 4 bases and J by 16 bases; unmatched bases: 4. CDR3 residues: CASSPGTGGLHF. The CDR3 bases are TGCGCCAGCAGCCCCGGGACAGGGGGGCTCCACTTT.

The chain recombines TRBV19 with TRBJ2-7, with 9 bases identical to TRBD1. The CDR3 sequence is 13 residues long. Trimming at V came to 8 bases and at J to 6 bases, leaving 8 bases not matched to a gene. Germline assignment: CDR1 LNHDA and CDR2 SQIVND (reference sequence). The CDR3 region is CASLRTGDSEQYF. In DNA form, the CDR3 reads TGTGCCAGTCTACGGACAGGGGACAGCGAGCAGTACTTC.

The V call is TRBV9, the J call TRBJ2-2, with 11 bases aligning to TRBD2. J was trimmed by 2 bases and V by 0 bases; bases with no gene match: 6. The CDR3 is 18 residues long. Germline-derived CDR1 and CDR2 are SGDLS and YYNGEE. CDR3 sequence: CASSVVGSGRANTGELFF. The CDR3 DNA sequence: TGTGCCAGCAGCGTAGTGGGTAGCGGGAGGGCCAACACCGGGGAGCTGTTTTTT.